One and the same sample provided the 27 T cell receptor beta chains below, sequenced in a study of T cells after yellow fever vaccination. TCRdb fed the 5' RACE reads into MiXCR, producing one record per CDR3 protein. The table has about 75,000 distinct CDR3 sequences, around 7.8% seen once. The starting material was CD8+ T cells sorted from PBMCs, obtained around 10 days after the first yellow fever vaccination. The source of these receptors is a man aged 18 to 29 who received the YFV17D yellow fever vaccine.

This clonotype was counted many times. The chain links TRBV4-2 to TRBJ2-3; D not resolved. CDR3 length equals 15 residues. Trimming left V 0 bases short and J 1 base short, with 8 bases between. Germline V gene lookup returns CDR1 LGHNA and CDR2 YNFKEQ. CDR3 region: CASSQDDRGTDTQYF. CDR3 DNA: TGTGCCAGCAGCCAAGATGACCGGGGCACAGATACGCAGTATTTT.

The CDR3 DNA sequence: TGTGCCAGCAGCTTGAATGCGGGCTGGGAGACCCAGTACTTC. Protein sequence: CASSLNAGWETQYF. This chain uses TRBV5-4 with TRBJ2-5; a weak D match, TRBD2 (5 bases). Deletions cut 1 base from V and 5 bases from J, with 12 bases between. The germline gives CDR1 SGHNT, CDR2 YYREEE (reference sequence). CDR3 length equals 14 residues.

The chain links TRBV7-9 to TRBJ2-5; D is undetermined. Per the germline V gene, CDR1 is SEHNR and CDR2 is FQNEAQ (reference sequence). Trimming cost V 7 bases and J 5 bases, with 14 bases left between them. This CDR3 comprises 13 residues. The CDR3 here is CASTLLVGETQYF. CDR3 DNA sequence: TGTGCCAGCACCCTATTAGTTGGGGAGACCCAGTACTTC.

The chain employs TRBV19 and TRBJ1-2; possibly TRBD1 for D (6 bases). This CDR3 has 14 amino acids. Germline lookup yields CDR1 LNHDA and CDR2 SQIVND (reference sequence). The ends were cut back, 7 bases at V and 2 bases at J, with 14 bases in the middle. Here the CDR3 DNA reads TGTGCCAGTACTTGGACAGCAGTGAACTATGGCTACACCTTC. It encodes CASTWTAVNYGYTF.

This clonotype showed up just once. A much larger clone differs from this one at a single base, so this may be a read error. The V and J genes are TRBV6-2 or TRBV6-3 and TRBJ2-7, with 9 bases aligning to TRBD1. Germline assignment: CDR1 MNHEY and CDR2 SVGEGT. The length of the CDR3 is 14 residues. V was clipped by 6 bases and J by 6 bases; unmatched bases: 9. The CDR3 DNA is TGTGCCAGCAGCAAGGACAGGGGAGGCGTCGAGCAGTACGTC. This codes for CASSKDRGGVEQYV.

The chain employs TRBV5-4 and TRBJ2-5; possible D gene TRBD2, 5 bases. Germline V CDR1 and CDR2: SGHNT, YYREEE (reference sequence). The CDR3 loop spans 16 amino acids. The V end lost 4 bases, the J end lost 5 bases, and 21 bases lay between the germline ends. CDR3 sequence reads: CASSPYSRPREETQYF. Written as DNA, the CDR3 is TGTGCCAGCAGCCCCTACTCCCGACCTAGGGAGGAGACCCAGTACTTC.

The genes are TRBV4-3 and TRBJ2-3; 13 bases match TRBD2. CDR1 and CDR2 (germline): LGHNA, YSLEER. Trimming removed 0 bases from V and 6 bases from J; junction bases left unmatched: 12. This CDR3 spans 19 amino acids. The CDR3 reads CASSQDPTSGGAYFDTQYF. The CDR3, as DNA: TGCGCCAGCAGCCAAGATCCCACTAGCGGGGGGGCCTATTTCGATACGCAGTATTTT.

The CDR3 region has the DNA TGCGCCAGCAGCGACAGGCCCACCGGGGAGCTGTTTTTT. It codes for CASSDRPTGELFF. The rearrangement links TRBV4-1 to TRBJ2-2, with a weak D call TRBD1 (6 bases). Germline V gene data show CDR1 as MGHRA and CDR2 as YSYEKL. V was clipped by 5 bases and J by 4 bases, with 8 bases between them. CDR3 size: 13 residues.

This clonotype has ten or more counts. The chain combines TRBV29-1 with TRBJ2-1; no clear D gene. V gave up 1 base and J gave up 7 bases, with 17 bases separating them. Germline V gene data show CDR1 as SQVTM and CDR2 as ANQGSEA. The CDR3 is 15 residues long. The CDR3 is CSVEGEEMGRNEQFF. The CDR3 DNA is TGCAGCGTTGAAGGTGAGGAGATGGGCAGGAATGAGCAGTTCTTC.

The DNA for the CDR3 is TGCGCCAGCAGCCAAGTCGGGGGGAGCTACGAGCAGTACTTC. It yields the protein CASSQVGGSYEQYF. V usage is TRBV4-1 and J usage is TRBJ2-7; 7 positions match TRBD2. J gave up 3 bases and V 1 base, and 3 bases lay outside the gene matches. The CDR3 length is 14 residues. In germline, CDR1 is MGHRA, CDR2 YSYEKL.

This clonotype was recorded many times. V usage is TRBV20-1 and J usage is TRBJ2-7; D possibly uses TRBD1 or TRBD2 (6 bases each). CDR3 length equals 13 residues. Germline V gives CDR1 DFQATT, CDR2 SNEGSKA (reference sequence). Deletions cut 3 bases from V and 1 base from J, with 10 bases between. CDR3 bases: TGCAGTGCTAGGGGGGGACATTCCTACGAGCAGTACGTC. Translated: CSARGGHSYEQYV.

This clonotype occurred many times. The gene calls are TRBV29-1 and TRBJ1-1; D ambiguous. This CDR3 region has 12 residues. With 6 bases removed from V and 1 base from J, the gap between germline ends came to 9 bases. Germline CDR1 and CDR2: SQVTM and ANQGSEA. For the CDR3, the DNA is TGCAGCGTAATCTATACGAACACTGAAGCTTTCTTT. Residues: CSVIYTNTEAFF.

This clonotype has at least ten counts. CDR3 loop: CSARGLRANNEQFF. As DNA, the CDR3 is TGCAGTGCTAGAGGATTGCGGGCTAACAATGAGCAGTTCTTC. The chain couples TRBV20-1 to TRBJ2-1; the D gene is possibly TRBD2 (5 bases). The V end lost 1 base, the J end lost 5 bases, and 12 bases lay between the germline ends. CDR3 length: 14 residues. Germline V gene lookup returns CDR1 DFQATT and CDR2 SNEGSKA (reference sequence).

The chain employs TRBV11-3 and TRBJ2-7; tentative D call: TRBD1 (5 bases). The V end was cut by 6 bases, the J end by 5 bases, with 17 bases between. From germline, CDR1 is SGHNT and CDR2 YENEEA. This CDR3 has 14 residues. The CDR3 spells CASSFDREPNEQYV. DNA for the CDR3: TGTGCCAGCAGTTTCGACAGAGAGCCGAACGAGCAGTACGTC.

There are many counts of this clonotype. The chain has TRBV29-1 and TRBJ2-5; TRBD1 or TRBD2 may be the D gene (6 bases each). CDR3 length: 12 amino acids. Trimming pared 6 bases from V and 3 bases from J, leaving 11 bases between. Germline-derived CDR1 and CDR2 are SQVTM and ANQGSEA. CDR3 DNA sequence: TGCAGCGTGGGGGGCAGGGAAGAGACCCAGTACTTC. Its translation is CSVGGREETQYF.

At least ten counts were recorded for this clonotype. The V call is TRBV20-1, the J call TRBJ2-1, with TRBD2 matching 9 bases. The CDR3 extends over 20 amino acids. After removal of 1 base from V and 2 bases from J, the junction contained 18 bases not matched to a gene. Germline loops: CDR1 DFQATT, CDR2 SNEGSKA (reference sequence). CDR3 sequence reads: CSARGVSGGTVTLTYNEQFF. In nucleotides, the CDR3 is TGCAGTGCTAGAGGGGTAAGCGGGGGGACCGTCACCTTGACCTACAATGAGCAGTTCTTC.

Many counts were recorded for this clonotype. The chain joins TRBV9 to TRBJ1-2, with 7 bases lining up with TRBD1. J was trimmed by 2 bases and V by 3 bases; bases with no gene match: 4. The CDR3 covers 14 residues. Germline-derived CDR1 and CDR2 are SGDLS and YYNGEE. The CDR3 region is CASSAGTANYGYTF. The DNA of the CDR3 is TGTGCCAGCAGCGCCGGGACAGCCAACTATGGCTACACCTTC. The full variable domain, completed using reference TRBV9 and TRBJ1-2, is DSGVTQTPKHLITATGQRVTLRCSPRSGDLSVYWYQQSLDQGLQFLIQYYNGEERAKGNILERFSAQQFPDLHSELNLSSLELGDSALYFCASSAGTANYGYTFGSGTRLTVV.

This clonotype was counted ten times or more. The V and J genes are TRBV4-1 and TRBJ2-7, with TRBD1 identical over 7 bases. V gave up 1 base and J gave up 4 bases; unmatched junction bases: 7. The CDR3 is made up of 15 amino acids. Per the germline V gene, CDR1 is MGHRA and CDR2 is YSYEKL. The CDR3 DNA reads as TGCGCCAGCAGCCAAGGGGTCGGGACAGTATACGAGCAGTACTTC. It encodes CASSQGVGTVYEQYF.

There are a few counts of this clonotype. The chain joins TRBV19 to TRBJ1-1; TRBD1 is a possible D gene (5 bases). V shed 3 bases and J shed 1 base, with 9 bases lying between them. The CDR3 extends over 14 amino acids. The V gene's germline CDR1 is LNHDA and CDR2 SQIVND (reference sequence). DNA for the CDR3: TGTGCCAGTAGTATCGGGACGGCGAACACTGAAGCTTTCTTT. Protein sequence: CASSIGTANTEAFF. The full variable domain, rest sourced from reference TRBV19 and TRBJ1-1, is DGGITQSPKYLFRKEGQNVTLSCEQNLNHDAMYWYRQDPGQGLRLIYYSQIVNDFQKGDIAEGYSVSREKKESFPLTVTSAQKNPTAFYLCASSIGTANTEAFFGQGTRLTVV.

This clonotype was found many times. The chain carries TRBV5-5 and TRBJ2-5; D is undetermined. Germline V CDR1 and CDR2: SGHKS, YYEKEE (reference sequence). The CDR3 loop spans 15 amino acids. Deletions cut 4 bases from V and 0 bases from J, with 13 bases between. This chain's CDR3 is CASSVGSLYQETQYF. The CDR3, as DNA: TGTGCCAGCAGCGTTGGGTCTCTGTACCAAGAGACCCAGTACTTC.

CDR3 DNA sequence: TGTGCCAGCAGCCAAGTGGAACGGGGGGGGAATGAGCAGTTCTTC. Translating it yields CASSQVERGGNEQFF. The chain combines TRBV4-2 with TRBJ2-1, with 8 bases matching TRBD2. The length of the CDR3 is 15 residues. CDR1 and CDR2 (germline): LGHNA, YNFKEQ. V dropped 1 base and J dropped 7; count of bases not matched to a gene: 6.

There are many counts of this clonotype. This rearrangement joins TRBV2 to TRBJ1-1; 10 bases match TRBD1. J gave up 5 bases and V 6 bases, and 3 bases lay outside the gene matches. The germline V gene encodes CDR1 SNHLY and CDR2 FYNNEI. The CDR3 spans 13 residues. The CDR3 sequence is CASRRTGGTEAFF. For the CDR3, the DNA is TGTGCCAGCAGGCGGACAGGGGGAACTGAAGCTTTCTTT.

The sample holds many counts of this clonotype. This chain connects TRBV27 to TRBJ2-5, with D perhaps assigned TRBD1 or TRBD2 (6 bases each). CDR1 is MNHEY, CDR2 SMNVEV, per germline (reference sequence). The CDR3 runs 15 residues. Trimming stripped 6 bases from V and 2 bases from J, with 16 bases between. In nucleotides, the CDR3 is TGTGCCAGCAGGACAGGAGGGGAAAAACAAGAGACCCAGTACTTC. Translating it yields CASRTGGEKQETQYF.

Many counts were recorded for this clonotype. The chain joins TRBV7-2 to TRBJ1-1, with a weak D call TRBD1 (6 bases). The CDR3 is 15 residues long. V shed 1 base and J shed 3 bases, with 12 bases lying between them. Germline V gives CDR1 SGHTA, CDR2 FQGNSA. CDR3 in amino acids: CASSLGSRGYTEAFF. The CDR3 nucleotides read TGTGCCAGCAGCTTAGGGTCCAGGGGATACACTGAAGCTTTCTTT.

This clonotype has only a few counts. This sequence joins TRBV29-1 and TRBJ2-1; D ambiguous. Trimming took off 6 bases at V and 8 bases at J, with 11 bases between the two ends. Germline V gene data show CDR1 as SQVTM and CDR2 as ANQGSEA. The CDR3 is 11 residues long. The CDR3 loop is CSVPRLDEQFF. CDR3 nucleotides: TGCAGCGTCCCAAGGTTGGATGAGCAGTTCTTC.

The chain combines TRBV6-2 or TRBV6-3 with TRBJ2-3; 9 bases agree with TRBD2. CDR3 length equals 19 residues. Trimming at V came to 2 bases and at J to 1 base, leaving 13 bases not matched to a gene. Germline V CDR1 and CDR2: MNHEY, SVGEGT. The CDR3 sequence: CASSYVASGEPWGTDTQYF. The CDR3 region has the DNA TGTGCCAGCAGTTACGTGGCTAGCGGGGAACCTTGGGGCACAGATACGCAGTATTTT.

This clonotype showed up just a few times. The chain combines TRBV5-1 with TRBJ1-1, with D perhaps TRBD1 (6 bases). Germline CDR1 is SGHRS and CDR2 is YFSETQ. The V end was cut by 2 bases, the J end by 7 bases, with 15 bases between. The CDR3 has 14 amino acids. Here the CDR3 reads CASSFGGQAGEAFF. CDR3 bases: TGCGCCAGCAGCTTCGGGGGGCAGGCGGGTGAAGCTTTCTTT. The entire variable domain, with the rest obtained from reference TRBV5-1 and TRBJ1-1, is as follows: KAGVTQTPRYLIKTRGQQVTLSCSPISGHRSVSWYQQTPGQGLQFLFEYFSETQRNKGNFPGRFSGRQFSNSRSEMNVSTLELGDSALYLCASSFGGQAGEAFFGQGTRLTVV.